What follows are 27 T cell receptor beta chains derived from one specimen sequenced in a study of T cell responses to AZD1222 COVID-19 vaccine. Profiling relied on immunoSEQ multiplex PCR, and the TCRdb table lists in-frame clones only, not all of them. The sample consists of some 140,000 clones, under 95% of them appearing once. The sequencing here drew on peripheral blood, taken on day 0 of AZD1222 vaccination. These receptors all stem from an adult in good health.

The V gene is TRBV6-1, the J gene TRBJ2-5; tentatively, D is TRBD1 (6 bases). CDR1 and CDR2 from the germline V gene are MNHNS and SASEGT. V lost 2 bases, J lost 5 bases, and 15 bases lay in between. This CDR3 is 15 amino acids long. The CDR3 DNA reads as TGTGCCAGCAGTGAAAGTCCCAGGGGCGGGGAGACCCAGTACTTC. Encoded protein: CASSESPRGGETQYF.

V gene TRBV7-8 combines with J gene TRBJ1-5; possible D gene TRBD1, 5 bases. The CDR3 spans 15 residues. With 8 bases removed from V and 11 bases from J, the gap between germline ends came to 25 bases. Germline values: CDR1 SGHVS, CDR2 FQNEAQ. CDR3 protein: CASSLERVGPFAQHF. The CDR3 bases are TGTGCCAGCTCTCTAGAGAGGGTGGGACCGTTCGCCCAGCATTTT. The entire variable domain, with the rest obtained from reference TRBV7-8 and TRBJ1-5, is as follows: GAGVSQSPRYKVAKRGQDVALRCDPISGHVSLFWYQQALGQGPEFLTYFQNEAQLDKSGLPSDRFFAERPEGSVSTLKIQRTQQEDSAVYLCASSLERVGPFAQHFGDGTRLSIL.

This rearrangement joins TRBV5-1 to TRBJ2-1; TRBD1 aligns across 7 bases. The germline gives CDR1 SGHRS, CDR2 YFSETQ. This CDR3 is 16 amino acids long. Trimming cost V 5 bases and J 0 bases; bases outside gene matches: 8. This chain's CDR3 is CASRPTGLSSYNEQFF. For the CDR3, the DNA is TGCGCCAGCAGGCCGACAGGGCTTAGCTCCTACAATGAGCAGTTCTTC.

This chain links TRBV7-2 with TRBJ2-5; D remains ambiguous. This CDR3 has 17 amino acids. Deletions cut 0 bases from V and 2 bases from J, with 16 bases between. CDR1 and CDR2 from the germline V gene are SGHTA and FQGNSA. This CDR3 is CASSLALSWATQETQYF. CDR3 DNA: TGTGCCAGCAGCTTAGCGCTAAGTTGGGCGACACAAGAGACCCAGTACTTC. Based on the CDR3 plus reference TRBV7-2 and TRBJ2-5, the full variable domain is GAGVSQSPSNKVTEKGKDVELRCDPISGHTALYWYRQSLGQGLEFLIYFQGNSAPDKSGLPSDRFSAERTGGSVSTLTIQRTQQEDSAVYLCASSLALSWATQETQYFGPGTRLLVL.

J is TRBJ2-1 and V is TRBV30, with 11 bases aligning to TRBD2. The V and J ends lost 3 bases and 7 bases, in that order; junction bases with no gene match: 11. The V gene's germline CDR1 is GTSNPN and CDR2 SVGIG (reference sequence). This CDR3 has 16 amino acids. The CDR3 is CAWSRRLAGMGNEQFF. CDR3 sequence (DNA): TGTGCCTGGAGCCGTAGACTAGCGGGGATGGGTAATGAGCAGTTCTTC.

CDR3 in DNA: TGTGCCAGCAGCTTATCGGGACCAACTGAAGCTTTCTTT. It is translated as CASSLSGPTEAFF. V gene TRBV5-5 combines with J gene TRBJ1-1; maybe TRBD1 (5 bases). Germline V CDR1 and CDR2: SGHKS, YYEKEE (reference sequence). There are 13 residues in the CDR3. The V end lost 2 bases, the J end lost 5 bases, and 10 bases lay between the germline ends.

The chain joins TRBV7-8 to TRBJ1-5; 7 positions agree with TRBD1. The CDR3 spans 13 residues. Trimming took 1 base from V and 6 from J; bases not matched to a gene: 0. Looked up from germline, CDR1 is SGHVS and CDR2 is FQNEAQ. CDR3 DNA: TGTGCCAGCAGCTTAGACAGGGGTCAGCCCCAGCATTTT. It codes for CASSLDRGQPQHF.

The J gene is TRBJ2-5, the V gene TRBV11-3, with D perhaps TRBD1 (6 bases). V was trimmed by 3 bases and J by 4 bases, leaving 9 bases between them. Germline V gives CDR1 SGHNT, CDR2 YENEEA. The CDR3 runs to 13 residues. CDR3: CASSLSGAETQYF. CDR3 DNA sequence: TGTGCCAGCAGCTTGTCAGGGGCAGAGACCCAGTACTTC.

V gene TRBV10-3 combines with J gene TRBJ2-2; 7 bases fit TRBD1. The germline gives CDR1 ENHRY, CDR2 SYGVKD. The CDR3 runs 16 residues. Losses at the gene ends were 2 bases for V and 3 bases for J; bases not matched to a gene: 6. CDR3 in amino acids: CAISERTGRDTGELFF. In DNA form, the CDR3 reads TGTGCCATCAGTGAGAGGACAGGCCGGGACACCGGGGAGCTGTTTTTT.

This clone was observed once. The V and J genes are TRBV2 and TRBJ1-5; D is ambiguous. CDR1 SNHLY and CDR2 FYNNEI come from the germline V gene. The V and J ends lost 6 bases and 5 bases respectively, with 14 bases between them. The CDR3 has 14 residues. Here the CDR3 DNA reads TGTGCCAGCAGGGGCGACCATCTCTATCAGCCCCAGCATTTT. The encoded protein is CASRGDHLYQPQHF.

The CDR3 loop reads CASSDGRGNEKLFF. The CDR3 coding sequence is TGCGCCAGCAGTGATGGCAGAGGGAATGAAAAACTGTTTTTT. The rearrangement links TRBV10-1 to TRBJ1-4, with unresolved D. The CDR3 has 14 amino acids. Germline CDR1 WNHNN, CDR2 SYGVQD (reference sequence). V was pared by 3 bases and J by 5 bases, with 10 bases between.

The rearrangement uses TRBV2 and TRBJ2-7; 8 positions agree with TRBD1. V shed 6 bases, J shed 6 bases, and the junction held 10 bases outside the gene matches. The CDR3 is 14 residues long. Germline V CDR1 and CDR2: SNHLY, FYNNEI. The CDR3 region is CASRTGVASGEQYF. CDR3 bases: TGTGCCAGCAGGACAGGGGTTGCATCGGGCGAGCAGTACTTC.

With respect to this clone: Distinct nucleotide sequences in the sample also encode this CDR3. The chain recombines TRBV18 with TRBJ2-2; D could derive from TRBD1 or TRBD2 (5 bases each). Germline-derived CDR1 and CDR2 are KGHSH and LQKENI. The CDR3 totals 16 residues. V lost 0 bases and J lost 0, with 8 bases in between. CDR3 in amino acids: CASSPPRGANTGELFF. CDR3 sequence (DNA): TGTGCCAGCTCACCACCGAGGGGCGCGAACACCGGGGAGCTGTTTTTT.

V is TRBV19 and J is TRBJ1-5; 7 bases map to TRBD1. This CDR3 spans 15 amino acids. Trimming at V came to 6 bases and at J to 3 bases, leaving 8 bases not matched to a gene. CDR1 LNHDA and CDR2 SQIVND come from the germline V gene (reference sequence). The CDR3 DNA reads as TGTGCCAGTAGACAGACAGGGTTGCTCAATCAGCCCCAGCATTTT. It translates to CASRQTGLLNQPQHF.

The chain employs TRBV23-1 and TRBJ2-7; D may correspond to TRBD1 or TRBD2 (6 bases each). TRBV23-1 carries the ORF label, with uncertain function. V was cut by 10 bases and J by 4 bases, with 17 bases left in between. The CDR3 is made up of 13 amino acids. The CDR3 DNA follows: TGCGCCACCCCCCGGGGGACAAATTACGAGCAGTACTTC. Translated, it gives CATPRGTNYEQYF.

The chain employs TRBV19 and TRBJ1-1; TRBD1 matches 9 bases. With V trimmed by 7 bases and J by 3 bases, 6 bases remained unmatched. Germline V CDR1 and CDR2: LNHDA, SQIVND (reference sequence). This CDR3 is 14 amino acids long. The CDR3 coding sequence is TGTGCCAGTACCACAGGGGGCGAGGACACTGAAGCTTTCTTT. This gives the protein CASTTGGEDTEAFF. The variable domain in full, with the rest retrieved from reference TRBV19 and TRBJ1-1, is DGGITQSPKYLFRKEGQNVTLSCEQNLNHDAMYWYRQDPGQGLRLIYYSQIVNDFQKGDIAEGYSVSREKKESFPLTVTSAQKNPTAFYLCASTTGGEDTEAFFGQGTRLTVV.

This rearrangement joins TRBV4-3 to TRBJ1-6; D gene ambiguous. The CDR3 totals 13 residues. CDR1 LGHNA and CDR2 YSLEER come from the germline V gene. V lost 0 bases and J 9 bases, leaving 6 bases between the germline ends. The CDR3 nucleotides read TGCGCCAGCAGCCAAGAGCTAGGTTCACCCCTCCACTTT. Protein: CASSQELGSPLHF.

This sequence joins TRBV11-2 and TRBJ2-7; the match to TRBD1 covers 10 bases. The ends lost 1 base at V and 2 bases at J; junction bases unmatched: 5. This CDR3 contains 16 residues. The germline CDR1 and CDR2 sequences are SGHAT and FQNNGV. CDR3 amino acids: CASSLGAGTGAYEQYF. As DNA, the CDR3 is TGTGCCAGCAGCTTAGGAGCCGGGACAGGGGCCTACGAGCAGTACTTC. Full variable domain (remainder filled in from reference TRBV11-2 and TRBJ2-7): EAGVAQSPRYKIIEKRQSVAFWCNPISGHATLYWYQQILGQGPKLLIQFQNNGVVDDSQLPKDRFSAERLKGVDSTLKIQPAKLEDSAVYLCASSLGAGTGAYEQYFGPGTRLTVT.

This clone was counted a single time. Here the CDR3 DNA reads TGTGCCAGCAGTTCCCCCGGACAGGGGTTTTGGGGGCCCACTGAAGCTTTCTTT. It translates to CASSSPGQGFWGPTEAFF. The J gene is TRBJ1-1, the V gene TRBV3-1 (or the pseudogene TRBV3-2); 9 positions agree with TRBD1. Per the germline V gene, CDR1 is LGHDT and CDR2 is YNNKEL (reference sequence). Unmatched junction bases numbered 18, after V lost 6 bases and J lost 4 bases. The CDR3 is 18 residues long.

CDR3 in amino acids: CASSEGLAGGRQYF. In DNA form, the CDR3 reads TGTGCCAGCAGTGAGGGACTAGCGGGGGGTCGGCAGTACTTC. This chain links TRBV2 with TRBJ2-7, with 15 bases aligning to TRBD2. There are 14 residues in the CDR3. Losses at the gene ends were 3 bases for V and 9 bases for J; bases not matched to a gene: 3. Germline V gives CDR1 SNHLY, CDR2 FYNNEI.

The rearrangement uses TRBV6-5 and TRBJ1-6, with D uncertain. The CDR3 has 14 amino acids. The germline V and J ends were trimmed by 2 bases and 2 bases, with 4 bases remaining between them. CDR1 and CDR2 from the germline V gene are MNHEY and SVGAGI. In DNA, the CDR3 is TGTGCCAGCAGTTACGGGGCCTATAATTCACCCCTCCACTTT. Its protein is CASSYGAYNSPLHF.

The V call is TRBV14, the J call TRBJ2-2; D remains unclear. In germline, CDR1 is SGHDN, CDR2 FVKESK. The V end was cut by 5 bases, the J end by 8 bases, with 9 bases between. The CDR3 spans 12 residues. The CDR3 spells CASSALWGELFF. CDR3 DNA: TGTGCCAGCAGCGCCCTATGGGGGGAGCTGTTTTTT.

The V gene is TRBV7-9, the J gene TRBJ1-5, with 10 nucleotides matching TRBD1. Trimming at V came to 4 bases and at J to 2 bases, leaving 14 bases not matched to a gene. The CDR3 is 19 residues long. Germline CDR1 reads SEHNR; CDR2 reads FQNEAQ (reference sequence). The CDR3 DNA follows: TGTGCCAGCAGCTCATGGGGTGGGACAGGGGTCCTTCGCAATCAGCCCCAGCATTTT. This encodes CASSSWGGTGVLRNQPQHF.

CDR3 DNA: TGTGCCAGCAGCCGGACAGGGCGCACAGATACGCAGTATTTT. Its protein is CASSRTGRTDTQYF. The genes are TRBV5-8 and TRBJ2-3; 8 positions agree with TRBD1. This CDR3 comprises 14 residues. Germline V gene lookup returns CDR1 SGHTS and CDR2 YDEGEE. The trim removed 4 bases at V and 1 base at J, leaving 2 bases unmatched.

The gene calls are TRBV5-6 and TRBJ2-3; 8 nucleotides line up with TRBD2. This CDR3 is 15 amino acids long. The germline gives CDR1 SGHDT, CDR2 YYEEEE. With V trimmed by 2 bases and J by 6 bases, 8 bases remained unmatched. CDR3 region: CASSFPGGASDTQYF. The CDR3, as DNA: TGTGCCAGCAGCTTTCCCGGGGGGGCGAGTGATACGCAGTATTTT.

The rearrangement uses TRBV4-3 and TRBJ2-7, with D tentatively TRBD1 or TRBD2 (5 bases each). V shed 1 base and J shed 4 bases, with 11 bases lying between them. This CDR3 has 14 amino acids. Germline V gene data show CDR1 as LGHNA and CDR2 as YSLEER. CDR3 bases: TGCGCCAGCAGCCAAGTAAGGGGCGGGTACGAGCAGTACTTC. This codes for CASSQVRGGYEQYF.

The chain carries TRBV14 and TRBJ2-4, with D uncertain. Trimming cost V 1 base and J 2 bases, with 6 bases left between them. CDR3 length: 14 amino acids. The V gene's germline CDR1 is SGHDN and CDR2 FVKESK. The CDR3 sequence: CASSQVGPKNIQYF. As DNA, the CDR3 is TGTGCCAGCAGCCAAGTAGGTCCCAAAAACATTCAGTACTTC.